The 10 T cell receptor beta chains below come from one sample, sequenced in a study of blood T cell repertoires in COVID-19. TCRdb keeps only in-frame clones here, not all; method: immunoSEQ multiplex PCR. The sample carries more than 300,000 clones, around nine tenths recorded once. The sequencing input was peripheral blood. The receptors shown here come from a woman aged 70 to 79 with COVID-19, enrolled during active disease.

The V and J genes are TRBV2 and TRBJ2-7, with 7 bases that match TRBD2. Germline V gives CDR1 SNHLY, CDR2 FYNNEI. The J segment lost 7 bases and the V segment lost 7 bases, leaving 16 bases of the junction unmatched. The CDR3 contains 15 residues. CDR3 DNA: TGTGCCAGCAAGGGGTCGGGACTATCCGCTAGAGAGCAGTACTTC. Residues: CASKGSGLSAREQYF.

The V call is TRBV19, the J call TRBJ2-3; 8 bases are a match to TRBD2. Trimming took 6 bases from V and 1 from J; bases not matched to a gene: 6. CDR1 is LNHDA and CDR2 is SQIVND in the germline V gene (reference sequence). The CDR3 covers 15 residues. CDR3 in amino acids: CASRDGGAGTDTQYF. The CDR3 region has the DNA TGTGCCAGTAGGGACGGGGGGGCTGGCACAGATACGCAGTATTTT.

V is TRBV7-9 and J is TRBJ2-1, with D possibly TRBD1 on 5 matching bases. Trimming removed 1 base from V and 1 base from J, with 14 bases in between. The CDR3 consists of 17 residues. From germline, CDR1 is SEHNR and CDR2 FQNEAQ (reference sequence). The CDR3 region is CASSLVRGNRSYNEQFF. CDR3 nucleotides: TGTGCCAGCAGCTTAGTTAGGGGTAATAGGTCCTACAATGAGCAGTTCTTC.

This rearrangement joins TRBV6-5 to TRBJ2-3, with D maybe TRBD2 (5 bases). The CDR3 runs to 15 residues. Trimming took 4 bases from V and 0 from J, leaving 11 bases between them. Germline CDR1 is MNHEY and CDR2 is SVGAGI. CDR3 in DNA: TGTGCCAGCAGTTTATCTAGCCTAAGCACAGATACGCAGTATTTT. Amino acid sequence: CASSLSSLSTDTQYF.

V usage is TRBV5-5 and J usage is TRBJ1-2; 11 bases match TRBD1. The CDR3 totals 17 residues. Trimming took 4 bases from V and 3 from J; bases not matched to a gene: 11. In germline, CDR1 is SGHKS, CDR2 YYEKEE (reference sequence). This CDR3 is CASSLGTGGTSHYGYTF. DNA for the CDR3: TGTGCCAGCAGCCTAGGGACAGGGGGTACCTCCCACTATGGCTACACCTTC.

The rearrangement uses TRBV20-1 and TRBJ2-5; D is possibly TRBD1 (6 bases). The CDR3 is made up of 11 amino acids. Deletions cut 6 bases from V and 5 bases from J, with 10 bases between. Germline V CDR1 and CDR2: DFQATT, SNEGSKA (reference sequence). The CDR3 coding sequence is TGCAGTGCGCACAGGGAGGAGACCCAGTACTTC. It is translated as CSAHREETQYF.

The chain is built from TRBV29-1 and TRBJ1-2; 8 bases align to TRBD1. CDR1 is SQVTM and CDR2 is ANQGSEA in the germline V gene. The V gene end was trimmed by 7 bases and the J gene end by 6 bases; junction bases not matched to a gene: 16. The CDR3 has 15 amino acids. This chain's CDR3 is CSATGPGTGENGYTF. CDR3 DNA sequence: TGCAGCGCCACGGGACCCGGGACAGGAGAAAATGGCTACACCTTC.

V usage is TRBV4-1 and J usage is TRBJ1-2, with a weak D call TRBD1 (5 bases). V was clipped by 6 bases and J by 6 bases, with 20 bases between them. This CDR3 spans 15 amino acids. The V gene's germline CDR1 is MGHRA and CDR2 YSYEKL. Here the CDR3 reads CASRTLVGREDGYTF. The DNA for the CDR3 is TGCGCCAGCAGAACTCTAGTTGGCAGGGAGGATGGCTACACCTTC.

The rearrangement links TRBV2 to TRBJ2-3; D not certain. The CDR3 is 13 amino acids. Trimming left V 3 bases short and J 3 bases short, with 7 bases between. CDR1 is SNHLY, CDR2 FYNNEI, per germline. The CDR3 region is CASSERPTDTQYF. CDR3 nucleotides: TGTGCCAGCAGTGAGCGGCCAACAGATACGCAGTATTTT.

The genes are TRBV6-2 or TRBV6-3 and TRBJ1-4, with TRBD1 identical over 8 bases. This CDR3 region has 16 residues. V lost 5 bases, J lost 6 bases, and 11 bases stayed unmatched. Germline CDR1 MNHEY, CDR2 SVGEGT. This CDR3 reads CASSTPGQEPHEKLFF. For the CDR3, the DNA is TGTGCCAGCAGTACCCCGGGACAGGAACCCCATGAAAAACTGTTTTTT.